This section outlines one T cell receptor beta chain sequence together with its context. Its antigen is unidentified. This CDR3 contains 13 residues. Looked up from germline, CDR1 is SNHLY and CDR2 is FYNNEI. Trimming cost V 7 bases and J 3 bases, with 13 bases left between them. Measured with immunoSEQ multiplex PCR; TCRdb has only the in-frame clones, and not every one. The table shows roughly 34,000 clones, with about 80% occurring only once. This sample is drawn from a study of OX40 agonist ivuxolimab in advanced cancers. At the level of the study: The treatment was a fully human IgG2 OX40 agonist, ivuxolimab. Notes on the study in general: Clonal expansion from baseline to week 6 occurred in both CD4+ and CD8+ T cells.

Collection of blood occurred at baseline, at cycle 4 day 1, and at cycle 7 day 1. The gene calls are TRBV2 and TRBJ2-7; TRBD2 might be the D (6 bases). Here the sequenced sample was CD4+ or CD8+ T cells sorted from blood, taken in a trial of the OX40 agonist ivuxolimab. The TCR sequence derives from an adult with an advanced solid tumor such as melanoma, head and neck, liver or kidney cancer. CDR3 nucleotide sequence: TGTGCCAGCACCTCACTCGGGGGCTACGAGCAGTACTTC. Its protein is CASTSLGGYEQYF. Filled out from reference TRBV2 and TRBJ2-7, the complete variable domain reads EPEVTQTPSHQVTQMGQEVILRCVPISNHLYFYWYRQILGQKVEFLVSFYNNEISEKSEIFDDQFSVERPDGSNFTLKIRSTKLEDSAMYFCASTSLGGYEQYFGPGTRLTVT.